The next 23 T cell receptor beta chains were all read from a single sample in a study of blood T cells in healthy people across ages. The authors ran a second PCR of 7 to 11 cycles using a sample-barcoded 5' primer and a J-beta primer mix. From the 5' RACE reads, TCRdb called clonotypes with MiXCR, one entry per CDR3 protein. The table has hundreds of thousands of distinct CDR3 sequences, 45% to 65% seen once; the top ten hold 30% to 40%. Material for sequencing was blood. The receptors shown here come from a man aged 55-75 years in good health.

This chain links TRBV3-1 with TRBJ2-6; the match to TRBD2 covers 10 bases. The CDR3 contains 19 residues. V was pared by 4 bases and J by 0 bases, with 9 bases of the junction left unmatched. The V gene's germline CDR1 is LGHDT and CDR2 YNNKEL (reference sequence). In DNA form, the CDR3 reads TGTGCCAGCAGCCTCACTAGCGGGACCTCCGACTCTGGGGCCAACGTCCTGACTTTC. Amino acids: CASSLTSGTSDSGANVLTF.

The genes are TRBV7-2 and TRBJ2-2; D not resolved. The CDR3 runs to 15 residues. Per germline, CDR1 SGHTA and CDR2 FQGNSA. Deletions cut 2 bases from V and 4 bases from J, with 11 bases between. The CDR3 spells CASSLTGVGTGELFF. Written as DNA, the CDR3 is TGTGCCAGCAGCTTAACCGGCGTAGGCACCGGGGAGCTGTTTTTT.

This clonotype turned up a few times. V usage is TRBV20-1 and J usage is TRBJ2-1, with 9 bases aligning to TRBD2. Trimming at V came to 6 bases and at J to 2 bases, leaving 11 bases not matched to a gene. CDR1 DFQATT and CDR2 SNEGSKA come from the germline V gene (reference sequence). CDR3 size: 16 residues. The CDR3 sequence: CSAIPGTSSPYNEQFF. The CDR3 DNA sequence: TGCAGTGCGATCCCCGGGACTAGCAGCCCCTACAATGAGCAGTTCTTC.

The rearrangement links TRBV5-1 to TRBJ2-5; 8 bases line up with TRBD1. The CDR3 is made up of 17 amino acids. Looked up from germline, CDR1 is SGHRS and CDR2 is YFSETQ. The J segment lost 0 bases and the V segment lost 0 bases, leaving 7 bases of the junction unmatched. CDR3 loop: CASSLGGTGSYQETQYF. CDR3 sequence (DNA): TGCGCCAGCAGCTTGGGCGGGACAGGTTCTTACCAAGAGACCCAGTACTTC.

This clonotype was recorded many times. This CDR3 reads CASSLTPSNYGYTF. CDR3 nucleotides: TGTGCCAGCAGTTTAACGCCTTCTAACTATGGCTACACCTTC. The rearrangement uses TRBV12-3 or TRBV12-4 and TRBJ1-2; D gene ambiguous. The V and J ends lost 2 bases and 0 bases respectively, with 7 bases between them. The CDR3 contains 14 residues.

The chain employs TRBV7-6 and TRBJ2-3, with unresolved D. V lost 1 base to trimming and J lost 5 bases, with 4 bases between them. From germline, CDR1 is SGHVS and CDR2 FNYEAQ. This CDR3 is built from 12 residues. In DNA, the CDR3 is TGTGCCAGCAGCTTAGGTATAGATACGCAGTATTTT. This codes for CASSLGIDTQYF.

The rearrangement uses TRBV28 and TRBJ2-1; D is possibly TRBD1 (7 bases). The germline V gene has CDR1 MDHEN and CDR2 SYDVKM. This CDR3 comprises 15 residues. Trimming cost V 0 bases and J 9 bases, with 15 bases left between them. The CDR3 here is CASSLWEGATREQFF. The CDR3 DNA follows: TGTGCCAGCAGTTTATGGGAGGGGGCAACTCGTGAGCAGTTCTTC.

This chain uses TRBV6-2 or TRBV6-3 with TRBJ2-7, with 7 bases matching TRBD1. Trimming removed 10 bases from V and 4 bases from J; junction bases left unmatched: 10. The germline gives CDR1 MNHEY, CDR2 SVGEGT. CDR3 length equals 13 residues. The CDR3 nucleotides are TGTGCCACAGAGGGTGACAGGGTTTACGAGCAGTACTTC. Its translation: CATEGDRVYEQYF.

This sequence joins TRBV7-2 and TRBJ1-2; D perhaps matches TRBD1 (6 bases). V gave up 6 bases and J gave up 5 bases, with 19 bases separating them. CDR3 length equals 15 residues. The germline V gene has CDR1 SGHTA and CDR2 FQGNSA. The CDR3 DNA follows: TGTGCCAGCAGGTTGGGGGCAGCTGAACCTTATGGCTACACCTTC. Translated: CASRLGAAEPYGYTF.

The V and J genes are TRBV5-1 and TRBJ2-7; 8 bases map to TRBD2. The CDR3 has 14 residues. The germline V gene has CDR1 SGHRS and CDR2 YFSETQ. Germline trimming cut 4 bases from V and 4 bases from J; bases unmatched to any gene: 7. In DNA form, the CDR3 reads TGCGCCAGCAGCATAATCGGGGGGGCTTACGAGCAGTACTTC. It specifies CASSIIGGAYEQYF.

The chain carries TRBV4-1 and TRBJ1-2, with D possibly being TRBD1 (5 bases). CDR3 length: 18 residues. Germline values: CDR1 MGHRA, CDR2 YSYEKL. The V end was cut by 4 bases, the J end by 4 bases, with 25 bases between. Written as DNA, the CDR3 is TGCGCCAGCAGCCGTACGCATGATGGGACGGCGGCGATCTATGGCTACACCTTC. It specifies CASSRTHDGTAAIYGYTF.

CDR3 sequence reads: CSARDSASGGRYNEQFF. The CDR3 DNA sequence: TGCAGTGCTAGGGACTCGGCTAGCGGGGGCCGTTACAATGAGCAGTTCTTC. The rearrangement links TRBV20-1 to TRBJ2-1; 10 nucleotides match TRBD2. This CDR3 spans 17 amino acids. Trimming at V came to 3 bases and at J to 4 bases, leaving 12 bases not matched to a gene. Germline CDR1 DFQATT, CDR2 SNEGSKA (reference sequence).

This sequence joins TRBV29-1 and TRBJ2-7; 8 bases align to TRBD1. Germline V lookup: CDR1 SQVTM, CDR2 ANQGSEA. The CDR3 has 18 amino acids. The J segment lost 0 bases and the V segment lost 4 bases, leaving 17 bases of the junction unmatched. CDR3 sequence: CSVGFEGRGHHTSYEQYF. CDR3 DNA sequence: TGCAGCGTTGGATTCGAGGGCAGGGGGCATCATACCTCCTACGAGCAGTACTTC.

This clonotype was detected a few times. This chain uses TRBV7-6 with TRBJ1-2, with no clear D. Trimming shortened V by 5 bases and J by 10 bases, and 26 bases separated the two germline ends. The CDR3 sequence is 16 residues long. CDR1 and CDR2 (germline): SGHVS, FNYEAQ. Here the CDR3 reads CASSKVAAGSWGVYTF. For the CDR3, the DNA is TGTGCCAGCAGCAAAGTGGCCGCGGGATCCTGGGGTGTCTACACCTTC.

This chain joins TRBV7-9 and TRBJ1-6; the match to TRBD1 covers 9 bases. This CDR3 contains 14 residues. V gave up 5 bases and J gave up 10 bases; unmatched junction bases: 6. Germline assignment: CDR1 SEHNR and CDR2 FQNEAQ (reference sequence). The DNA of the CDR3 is TGTGCCAGCAGCACCGGGACAGGGTACTCACCCCTCCACTTT. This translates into CASSTGTGYSPLHF.

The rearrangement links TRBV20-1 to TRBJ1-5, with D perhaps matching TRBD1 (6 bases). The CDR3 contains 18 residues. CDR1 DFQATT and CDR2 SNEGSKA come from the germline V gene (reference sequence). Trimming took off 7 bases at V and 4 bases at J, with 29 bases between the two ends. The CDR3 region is CSVGRHTGRSTSNQPQHF. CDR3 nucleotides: TGCAGTGTGGGGCGCCACACAGGGCGTTCGACGAGTAATCAGCCCCAGCATTTT.

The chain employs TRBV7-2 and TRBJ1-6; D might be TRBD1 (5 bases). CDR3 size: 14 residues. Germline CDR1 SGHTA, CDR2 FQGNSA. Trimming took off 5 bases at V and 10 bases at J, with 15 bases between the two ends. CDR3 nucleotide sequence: TGTGCCAGCAGCAACCGGGACCCTGAATCACCCCTCCACTTT. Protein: CASSNRDPESPLHF.

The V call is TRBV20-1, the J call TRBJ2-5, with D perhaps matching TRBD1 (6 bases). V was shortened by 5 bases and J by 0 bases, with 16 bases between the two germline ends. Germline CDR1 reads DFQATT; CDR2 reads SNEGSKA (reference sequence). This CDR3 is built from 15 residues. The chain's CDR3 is CSAFSPRGYQETQYF. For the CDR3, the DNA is TGCAGTGCTTTCTCCCCAAGGGGGTACCAAGAGACCCAGTACTTC.

CDR3 DNA: TGTGCCAGCAGTTACTCCTCCTCGTCCCAGCAGTTCTTC. Protein: CASSYSSSSQQFF. The chain carries TRBV6-5 and TRBJ2-1, with D uncertain. CDR1 is MNHEY, CDR2 SVGAGI, per germline. This CDR3 is built from 13 residues. V dropped 0 bases and J dropped 11 bases, with 11 bases sitting between them.

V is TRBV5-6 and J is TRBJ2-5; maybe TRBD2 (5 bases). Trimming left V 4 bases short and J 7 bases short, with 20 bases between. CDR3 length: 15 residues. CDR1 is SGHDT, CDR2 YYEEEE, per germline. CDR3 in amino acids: CASSGAGVPRWTQYF. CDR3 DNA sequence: TGTGCCAGCAGCGGAGCCGGGGTTCCAAGATGGACCCAGTACTTC.

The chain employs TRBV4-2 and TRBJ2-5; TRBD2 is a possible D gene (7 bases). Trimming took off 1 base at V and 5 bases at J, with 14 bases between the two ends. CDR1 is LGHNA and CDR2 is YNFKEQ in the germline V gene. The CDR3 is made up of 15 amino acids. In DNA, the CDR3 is TGTGCCAGCAGCCAAGCCGGGGGGCCGCAGGAGACCCAGTACTTC. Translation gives CASSQAGGPQETQYF.

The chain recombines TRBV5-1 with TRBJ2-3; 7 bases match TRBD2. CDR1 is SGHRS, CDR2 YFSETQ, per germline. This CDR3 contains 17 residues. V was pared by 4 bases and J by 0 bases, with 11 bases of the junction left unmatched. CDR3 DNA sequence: TGCGCCAGCAGCCCGGGCCGACTAGCTAGCAGCACAGATACGCAGTATTTT. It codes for CASSPGRLASSTDTQYF.

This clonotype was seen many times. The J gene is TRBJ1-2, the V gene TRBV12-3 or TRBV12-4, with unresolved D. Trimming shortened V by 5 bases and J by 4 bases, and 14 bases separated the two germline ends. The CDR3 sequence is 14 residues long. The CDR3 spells CASSRRVEGYGYTF. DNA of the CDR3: TGTGCCAGCAGTAGGAGGGTAGAGGGCTATGGCTACACCTTC.